This T cell receptor (beta chain) comes out of a study of blood T cell repertoires in COVID-19. Overall study context: Samples representing acute and convalescent COVID-19 were sourced from the United States, Italy and Spain.

Looked up from germline, CDR1 is SGHRS and CDR2 is YFSETQ. This CDR3 contains 15 residues. V was trimmed by 2 bases and J by 7 bases, leaving 18 bases between them. In the study's own analysis: Estimation of nucleated cell counts relied on the amplification of reference gene primers. The protocol was immunoSEQ multiplex PCR, while the TCRdb copy is restricted to in-frame clones and leaves out a portion. From that table come the V and J calls and clone size; the DNA was used to work out D and trimming. The table shows fewer than 150,000 clones, with roughly three quarters occurring only once. The specimen sequenced was peripheral blood. The chain carries TRBV5-1 and TRBJ1-1; possibly TRBD1 for D (5 bases). This receptor was obtained from an elderly man with acute or convalescent COVID-19. The CDR3 sequence: CASSFNIGQGIEAFF. CDR3 in DNA: TGCGCCAGCAGCTTTAATATTGGACAAGGAATTGAAGCTTTCTTT.